This T cell receptor (beta chain) was observed in a study of shared clonotypes between healthy human individuals. Trimming stripped 4 bases from V and 1 base from J, with 22 bases between. Germline V gene lookup returns CDR1 SGHAT and CDR2 FQNNGV. There are 19 residues in the CDR3. Here immunoSEQ multiplex PCR was the method, and the copy in TCRdb shows in-frame clones only, minus some. The table has approximately 1.5 million clones, 98% seen once. The sequence came from a man aged 25-45 years in good health. Material: naive CD4+ T cells sorted from blood. Subset described: CD45RA+ positively selected. The V gene is TRBV11-2, the J gene TRBJ1-4; perhaps TRBD1 as D (6 bases). The CDR3 loop reads CASSSQGIGMSVTNEKLFF. CDR3 in DNA: TGTGCCAGCAGCTCCCAGGGGATTGGGATGAGTGTAACTAATGAAAAACTGTTTTTT.